This passage covers 17 T cell receptor beta chains from one sample sequenced in a study of CD8 T cells in ankylosing spondylitis. TCRdb reanalysed the 5' RACE reads using MiXCR and keeps one entry per CDR3 protein. Of under 400,000 distinct CDR3 sequences in the sample, around a tenth are singletons; the top ten hold roughly 9.5%. The sample taken for sequencing was blood, either unsorted or a sorted T cell fraction (not recorded which). The receptors here all came from a female donor with ankylosing spondylitis or in good health (not recorded which).

The sample holds a few counts of this clonotype. One end of the junction does not line up with germline, which may come from a read error. The rearrangement uses TRBV20-1 and TRBJ2-3, with 10 positions matching TRBD2. There are 17 residues in the CDR3. Germline V gene sequence: CDR1 DFQATT, CDR2 SNEGSKA (reference sequence). CDR3 in DNA: TGCTGTGCTAGAGATCAGAGAGCGGGAGGGCCTTTGGATACGCAGTATTTT. It translates to CCARDQRAGGPLDTQYF.

Judged by abundance, this clonotype is medium-sized. The chain couples TRBV20-1 to TRBJ2-2, with 15 nucleotides matching TRBD2. The length of the CDR3 is 20 residues. Germline V gene lookup returns CDR1 DFQATT and CDR2 SNEGSKA (reference sequence). Trimming took 0 bases from V and 0 from J; bases not matched to a gene: 8. DNA of the CDR3: TGCAGTGCTAGAGATGGGACTAGCGGGGGGTTATTCGCGAACACCGGGGAGCTGTTTTTT. Translating it yields CSARDGTSGGLFANTGELFF.

The genes are TRBV7-9 and TRBJ2-7, with D uncertain. The CDR3 has 14 residues. Looked up from germline, CDR1 is SEHNR and CDR2 is FQNEAQ (reference sequence). The V end lost 7 bases, the J end lost 2 bases, and 15 bases lay between the germline ends. The CDR3 DNA sequence: TGTGCCAGCATGCCTGATGCGTGGCCCTACGAGCAGTACTTC. The encoded protein is CASMPDAWPYEQYF.

Note on this clonotype: One junction end does not reproduce the germline sequence, and a read error may be involved. The V and J genes are TRBV20-1 and TRBJ2-1, with 11 positions matching TRBD2. The CDR3 has 17 amino acids. The germline gives CDR1 DFQATT, CDR2 SNEGSKA (reference sequence). Here the CDR3 reads CCARAEVVSGRADEQFF. The CDR3 DNA follows: TGCTGTGCTAGAGCAGAGGTGGTTAGCGGGAGGGCGGATGAGCAGTTCTTC.

This clonotype was detected many times. One end of the junction is discordant with germline, which a read error may explain. The V call is TRBV7-8, the J call TRBJ1-5, with D possibly being TRBD1 (5 bases). Germline V gene lookup returns CDR1 SGHVS and CDR2 FQNEAQ. This CDR3 is 16 amino acids long. The CDR3 DNA follows: TGTGCCAGCAGGTTAGAAGGGGTTTATAGCAATCAGCCCCAGCATTTT. It specifies CASRLEGVYSNQPQHF.

This clonotype was observed a handful of times. V and J are TRBV20-1 and TRBJ2-1; TRBD2 might be the D (5 bases). Germline V gene lookup returns CDR1 DFQATT and CDR2 SNEGSKA (reference sequence). Deletions cut 0 bases from V and 6 bases from J, with 21 bases between. CDR3 length: 17 residues. The CDR3 spells CSARDLEGGISANEQFF. The DNA of the CDR3 is TGCAGTGCTAGAGATCTCGAGGGTGGGATTAGCGCCAATGAGCAGTTCTTC.

This clonotype was counted ten times or more. The chain combines TRBV24-1 with TRBJ2-2; maybe TRBD1 (5 bases). The CDR3 length is 16 residues. The germline V gene encodes CDR1 KGHDR and CDR2 SFDVKD. V was clipped by 5 bases and J by 6 bases, with 18 bases between them. The CDR3, as DNA: TGTGCCACCAGTGCTCCTGACAGTGAACTGTCCGGGGAGCTGTTTTTT. It translates to CATSAPDSELSGELFF.

There are many counts of this clonotype. The chain uses TRBV7-2 and TRBJ2-7; a possible D gene is TRBD1 (6 bases). The CDR3 has 13 amino acids. The V and J ends lost 1 base and 6 bases respectively, with 10 bases between them. CDR1 and CDR2 from the germline V gene are SGHTA and FQGNSA. CDR3 sequence: CASSLGRGTEQYF. The CDR3 nucleotides read TGTGCCAGCAGCTTAGGTAGGGGGACCGAGCAGTACTTC.

This clonotype was counted at least ten times. V gene TRBV20-1 combines with J gene TRBJ2-7, with D hard to call. CDR3 length: 15 residues. Germline CDR1 reads DFQATT; CDR2 reads SNEGSKA (reference sequence). V was pared by 3 bases and J by 2 bases, with 17 bases between. The CDR3 region is CSASGFLGKAYEQYF. CDR3 bases: TGCAGTGCTAGTGGCTTTCTGGGGAAAGCCTACGAGCAGTACTTC.

This clonotype came up many times. The chain carries TRBV10-3 and TRBJ2-2; TRBD1 agrees at 9 bases. Germline V lookup: CDR1 ENHRY, CDR2 SYGVKD. Trimming removed 6 bases from V and 5 bases from J; junction bases left unmatched: 10. The CDR3 totals 16 residues. DNA of the CDR3: TGTGCCATCAGCGTCTCCGACAGGGGGGAGACCGGGGAGCTGTTTTTT. As protein: CAISVSDRGETGELFF.

This clonotype showed up just a few times. The chain carries TRBV7-2 and TRBJ2-7; 10 bases map to TRBD1. There are 16 residues in the CDR3. Germline lookup yields CDR1 SGHTA and CDR2 FQGNSA. Losses at the gene ends were 4 bases for V and 0 bases for J; bases not matched to a gene: 6. CDR3 amino acids: CASSSETGGNSYEQYF. The CDR3 coding sequence is TGTGCCAGCAGCTCGGAGACAGGGGGCAACTCCTACGAGCAGTACTTC.

The chain is built from TRBV7-2 and TRBJ2-7; perhaps TRBD2 as D (5 bases). There are 14 residues in the CDR3. Germline CDR1 SGHTA, CDR2 FQGNSA. V was clipped by 1 base and J by 5 bases, with 12 bases between them. This CDR3 reads CASSLGPSRDEQYF. Written as DNA, the CDR3 is TGTGCCAGCAGCTTAGGGCCTAGCAGAGACGAGCAGTACTTC.

There are many counts of this clonotype. The chain recombines TRBV27 with TRBJ1-1; tentatively, D is TRBD1 (6 bases). Germline V gives CDR1 MNHEY, CDR2 SMNVEV (reference sequence). The CDR3 loop spans 14 amino acids. V lost 6 bases and J lost 6, with 17 bases in between. Here the CDR3 reads CASRGQDSGAEAFF. DNA for the CDR3: TGTGCCAGCAGAGGCCAGGACAGTGGCGCTGAAGCTTTCTTT.

This sequence joins TRBV20-1 and TRBJ2-7, with D unclear. The V gene lost 2 bases and the J gene lost 3 bases, with 11 bases spanning the gap. The germline V gene encodes CDR1 DFQATT and CDR2 SNEGSKA (reference sequence). This CDR3 has 13 residues. The CDR3 DNA is TGCAGTGCTAGATCTGGGCGATACTACGAGCAGTACTTC. Translation gives CSARSGRYYEQYF.

This clonotype was seen many times. V and J are TRBV7-9 and TRBJ1-2; no clear D gene. This CDR3 comprises 13 residues. Germline CDR1 is SEHNR and CDR2 is FQNEAQ (reference sequence). With 2 bases removed from V and 2 bases from J, the gap between germline ends came to 6 bases. The CDR3 nucleotides are TGTGCCAGCAGCTTAAGCAGAAACTATGGCTACACCTTC. Encoded protein: CASSLSRNYGYTF.

The chain recombines TRBV5-1 with TRBJ1-4; D call uncertain. V was trimmed by 4 bases and J by 4 bases, leaving 14 bases between them. CDR3 length: 15 residues. The germline V gene has CDR1 SGHRS and CDR2 YFSETQ. CDR3 bases: TGCGCCAGCAGCCGGAATGGTGGAGTTAATGAAAAACTGTTTTTT. Protein product: CASSRNGGVNEKLFF. Full variable domain (missing parts from reference TRBV5-1 and TRBJ1-4): KAGVTQTPRYLIKTRGQQVTLSCSPISGHRSVSWYQQTPGQGLQFLFEYFSETQRNKGNFPGRFSGRQFSNSRSEMNVSTLELGDSALYLCASSRNGGVNEKLFFGSGTQLSVL.

This chain joins TRBV9 and TRBJ1-1, with 11 nucleotides matching TRBD1. Germline V gene sequence: CDR1 SGDLS, CDR2 YYNGEE. V lost 0 bases and J lost 5; bases outside the gene matches: 21. CDR3 size: 21 residues. This CDR3 is CASSVDELMGDRGDVRTEAFF. The CDR3 bases are TGTGCCAGCAGCGTAGATGAATTAATGGGGGACAGGGGGGACGTGAGAACTGAAGCTTTCTTT.